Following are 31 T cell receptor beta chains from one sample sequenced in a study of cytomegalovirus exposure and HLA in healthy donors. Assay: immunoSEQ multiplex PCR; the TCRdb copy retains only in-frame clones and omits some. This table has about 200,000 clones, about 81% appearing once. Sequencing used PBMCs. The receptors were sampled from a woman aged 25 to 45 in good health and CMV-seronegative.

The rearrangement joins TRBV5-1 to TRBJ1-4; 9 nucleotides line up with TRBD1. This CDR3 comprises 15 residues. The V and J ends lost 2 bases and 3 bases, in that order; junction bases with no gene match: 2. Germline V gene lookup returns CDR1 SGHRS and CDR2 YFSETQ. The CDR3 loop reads CASSLQGAANEKLFF. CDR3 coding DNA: TGCGCCAGCAGCTTACAGGGGGCGGCTAATGAAAAACTGTTTTTT.

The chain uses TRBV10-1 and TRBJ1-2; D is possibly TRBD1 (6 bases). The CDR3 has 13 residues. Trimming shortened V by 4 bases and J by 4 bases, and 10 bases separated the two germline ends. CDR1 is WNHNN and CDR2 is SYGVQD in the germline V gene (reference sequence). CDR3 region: CASSGGHSYGYTF. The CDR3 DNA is TGCGCCAGCAGTGGGGGACACTCCTATGGCTACACCTTC.

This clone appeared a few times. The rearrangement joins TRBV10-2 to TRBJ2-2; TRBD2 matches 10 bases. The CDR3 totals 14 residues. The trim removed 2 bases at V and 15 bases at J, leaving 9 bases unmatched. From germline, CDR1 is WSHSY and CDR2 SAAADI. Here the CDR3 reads CASSETLSSGRLFF. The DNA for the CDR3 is TGCGCCAGCAGTGAGACCCTCAGTAGCGGGAGGTTGTTTTTT.

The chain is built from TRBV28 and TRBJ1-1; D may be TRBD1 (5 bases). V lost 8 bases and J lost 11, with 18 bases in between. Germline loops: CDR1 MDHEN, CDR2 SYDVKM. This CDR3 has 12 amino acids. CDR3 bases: TGTGCCAGCGGGGGGATCAGCCTGGGGGCTTTCTTT. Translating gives CASGGISLGAFF. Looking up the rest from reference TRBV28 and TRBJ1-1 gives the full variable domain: DVKVTQSSRYLVKRTGEKVFLECVQDMDHENMFWYRQDPGLGLRLIYFSYDVKMKEKGDIPEGYSVSREKKERFSLILESASTNQTSMYLCASGGISLGAFFGQGTRLTVV.

The CDR3 region has the DNA TGCGCCAGCAGCCGGACAGGGTCCACAGATACGCAGTATTTT. Translation gives CASSRTGSTDTQYF. The chain uses TRBV5-1 and TRBJ2-3, with 8 bases matching TRBD1. J was trimmed by 2 bases and V by 4 bases; bases with no gene match: 3. The CDR3 sequence is 14 residues long. Germline CDR1 and CDR2: SGHRS and YFSETQ.

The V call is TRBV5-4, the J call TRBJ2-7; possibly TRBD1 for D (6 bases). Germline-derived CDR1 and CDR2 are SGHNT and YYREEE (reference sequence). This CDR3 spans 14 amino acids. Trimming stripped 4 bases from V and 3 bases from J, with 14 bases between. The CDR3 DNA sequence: TGTGCCAGCAGCACCCCGACGGGACACTACGAGCAGTACTTC. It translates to CASSTPTGHYEQYF.

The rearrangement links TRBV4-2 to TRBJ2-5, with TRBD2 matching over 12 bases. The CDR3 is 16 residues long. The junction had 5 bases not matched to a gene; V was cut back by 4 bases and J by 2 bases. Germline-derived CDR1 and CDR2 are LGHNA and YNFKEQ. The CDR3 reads CASSRAGLAGQETQYF. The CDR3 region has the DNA TGTGCCAGCAGCCGCGCAGGACTAGCGGGACAAGAGACCCAGTACTTC.

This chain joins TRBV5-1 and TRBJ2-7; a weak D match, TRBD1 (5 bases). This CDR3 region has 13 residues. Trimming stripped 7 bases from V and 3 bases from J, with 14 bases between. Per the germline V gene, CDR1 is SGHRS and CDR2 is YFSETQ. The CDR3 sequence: CASYNRPGYEQYF. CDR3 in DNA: TGCGCCAGCTACAACAGGCCTGGCTACGAGCAGTACTTC.

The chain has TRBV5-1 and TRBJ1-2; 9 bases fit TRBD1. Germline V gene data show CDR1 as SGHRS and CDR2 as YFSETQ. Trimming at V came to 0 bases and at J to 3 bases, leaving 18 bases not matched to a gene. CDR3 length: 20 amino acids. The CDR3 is CASSLDGGTGFSFGDYGYTF. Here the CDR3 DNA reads TGCGCCAGCAGCTTGGATGGGGGGACAGGGTTTTCTTTCGGGGACTATGGCTACACCTTC.

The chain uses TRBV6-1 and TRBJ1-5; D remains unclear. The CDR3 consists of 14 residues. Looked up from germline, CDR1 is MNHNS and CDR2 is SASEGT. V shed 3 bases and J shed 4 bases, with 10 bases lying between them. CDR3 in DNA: TGTGCCAGCAGTGAGAGCAGGCTAAATCAGCCCCAGCATTTT. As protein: CASSESRLNQPQHF.

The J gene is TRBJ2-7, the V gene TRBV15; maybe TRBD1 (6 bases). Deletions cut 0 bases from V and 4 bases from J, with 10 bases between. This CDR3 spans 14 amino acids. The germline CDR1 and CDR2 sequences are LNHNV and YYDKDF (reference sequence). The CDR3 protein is CATSREGQSYEQYF. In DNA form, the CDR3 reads TGTGCCACCAGCAGAGAAGGACAGTCGTACGAGCAGTACTTC.

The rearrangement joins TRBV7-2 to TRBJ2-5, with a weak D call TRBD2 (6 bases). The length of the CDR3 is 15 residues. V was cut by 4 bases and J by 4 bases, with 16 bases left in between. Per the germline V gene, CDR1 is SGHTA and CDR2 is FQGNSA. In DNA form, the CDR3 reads TGTGCCAGCAGCTCGTTCGGGAGTGTGGGAGAGACCCAGTACTTC. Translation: CASSSFGSVGETQYF. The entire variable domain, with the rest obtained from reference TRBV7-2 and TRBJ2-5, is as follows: GAGVSQSPSNKVTEKGKDVELRCDPISGHTALYWYRQSLGQGLEFLIYFQGNSAPDKSGLPSDRFSAERTGGSVSTLTIQRTQQEDSAVYLCASSSFGSVGETQYFGPGTRLLVL.

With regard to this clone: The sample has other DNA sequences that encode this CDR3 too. The CDR3 DNA follows: TGTGCCAGCAGCTACAGGGGATCCTACGAGCAGTACTTC. It codes for CASSYRGSYEQYF. This chain joins TRBV6-5 and TRBJ2-7; TRBD1 aligns across 7 bases. The CDR3 is made up of 13 amino acids. The trim removed 6 bases at V and 1 base at J, leaving 3 bases unmatched. Germline-derived CDR1 and CDR2 are MNHEY and SVGAGI.

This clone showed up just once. This CDR3 reads CSVNGRLNEQFF. CDR3 DNA: TGCAGCGTAAACGGGAGGCTTAATGAGCAGTTCTTC. This chain links TRBV29-1 with TRBJ2-1; TRBD2 agrees at 7 bases. Losses at the gene ends were 6 bases for V and 7 bases for J; bases not matched to a gene: 6. Germline CDR1 SQVTM, CDR2 ANQGSEA. The CDR3 has 12 amino acids.

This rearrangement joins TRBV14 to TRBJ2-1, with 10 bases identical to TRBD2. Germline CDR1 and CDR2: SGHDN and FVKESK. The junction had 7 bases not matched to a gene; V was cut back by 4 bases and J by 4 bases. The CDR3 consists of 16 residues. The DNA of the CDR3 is TGTGCCAGCAGCCCCTGGCTAGCGGGGGAGTACAATGAGCAGTTCTTC. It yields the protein CASSPWLAGEYNEQFF.

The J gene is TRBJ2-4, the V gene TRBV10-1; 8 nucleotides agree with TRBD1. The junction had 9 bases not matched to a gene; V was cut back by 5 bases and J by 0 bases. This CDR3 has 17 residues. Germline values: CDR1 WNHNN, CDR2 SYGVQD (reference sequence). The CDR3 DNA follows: TGCGCCAGCAGTCCAGGGGGCCTAACCCTAGCCAAAAACATTCAGTACTTC. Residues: CASSPGGLTLAKNIQYF.

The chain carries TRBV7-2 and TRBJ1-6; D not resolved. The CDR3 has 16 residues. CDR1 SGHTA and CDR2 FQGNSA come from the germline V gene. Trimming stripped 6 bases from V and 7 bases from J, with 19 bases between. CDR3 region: CASRSSYFGSNSPLHF. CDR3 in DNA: TGTGCCAGCAGATCGTCATACTTCGGGTCCAATTCACCCCTCCACTTT.

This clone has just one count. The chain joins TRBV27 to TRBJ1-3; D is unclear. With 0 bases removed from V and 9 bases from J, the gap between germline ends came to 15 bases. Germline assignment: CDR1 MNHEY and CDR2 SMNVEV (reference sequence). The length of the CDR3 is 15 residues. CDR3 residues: CASSLSPAGWSTIYF. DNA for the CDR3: TGTGCCAGCAGTTTATCCCCGGCAGGATGGTCCACCATATATTTT.

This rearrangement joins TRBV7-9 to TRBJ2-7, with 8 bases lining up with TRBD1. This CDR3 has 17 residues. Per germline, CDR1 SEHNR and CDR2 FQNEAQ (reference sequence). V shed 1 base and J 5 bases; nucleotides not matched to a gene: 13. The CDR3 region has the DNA TGTGCCAGCAGCTTAGTAGGGACAGGTTGGGGGGCGGACGAGCAGTACTTC. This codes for CASSLVGTGWGADEQYF.

CDR3: CASSQGPREEQYF. CDR3 in DNA: TGTGCCAGCAGCCAAGGCCCAAGGGAGGAGCAGTACTTC. The V and J genes are TRBV4-2 and TRBJ2-7; possibly TRBD2 for D (5 bases). The V gene's germline CDR1 is LGHNA and CDR2 YNFKEQ. This CDR3 contains 13 residues. Deletions cut 1 base from V and 7 bases from J, with 11 bases between.

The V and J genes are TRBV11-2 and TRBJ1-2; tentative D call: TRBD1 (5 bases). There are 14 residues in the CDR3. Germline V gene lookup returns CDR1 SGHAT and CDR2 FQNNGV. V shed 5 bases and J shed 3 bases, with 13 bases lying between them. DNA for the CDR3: TGTGCCAGCAGCCTAAGGGGTCACTACTATGGCTACACCTTC. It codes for CASSLRGHYYGYTF.

For the CDR3, the DNA is TGTGCCAGCAGCCCTGTGTTCGGGACAGGGGGCTCGGAGACCCAGTACTTC. Protein: CASSPVFGTGGSETQYF. V usage is TRBV11-2 and J usage is TRBJ2-5; 12 bases agree with TRBD1. Germline V gene data show CDR1 as SGHAT and CDR2 as FQNNGV. The CDR3 extends over 17 amino acids. Losses at the gene ends were 5 bases for V and 5 bases for J; bases not matched to a gene: 12.

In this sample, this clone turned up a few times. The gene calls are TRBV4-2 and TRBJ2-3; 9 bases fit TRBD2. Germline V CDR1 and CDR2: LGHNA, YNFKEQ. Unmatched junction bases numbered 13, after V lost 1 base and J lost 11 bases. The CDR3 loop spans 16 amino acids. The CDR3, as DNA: TGTGCCAGCAGCCAAGCGAGCGGGGGGTCGCGATTTGGGCAGTATTTT. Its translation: CASSQASGGSRFGQYF.

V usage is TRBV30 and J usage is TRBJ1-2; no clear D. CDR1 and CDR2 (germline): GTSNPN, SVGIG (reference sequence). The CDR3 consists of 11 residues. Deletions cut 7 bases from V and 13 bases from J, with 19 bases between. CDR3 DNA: TGTGCCTTTTCGGGAGGGAGAGGCACCACCTTC. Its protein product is CAFSGGRGTTF.

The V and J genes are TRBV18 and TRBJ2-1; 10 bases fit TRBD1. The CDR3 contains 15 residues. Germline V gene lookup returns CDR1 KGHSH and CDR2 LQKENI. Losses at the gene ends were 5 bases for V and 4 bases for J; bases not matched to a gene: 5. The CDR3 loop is CASSATGQGYNEQFF. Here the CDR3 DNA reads TGTGCCAGCTCAGCAACGGGACAGGGGTACAATGAGCAGTTCTTC.

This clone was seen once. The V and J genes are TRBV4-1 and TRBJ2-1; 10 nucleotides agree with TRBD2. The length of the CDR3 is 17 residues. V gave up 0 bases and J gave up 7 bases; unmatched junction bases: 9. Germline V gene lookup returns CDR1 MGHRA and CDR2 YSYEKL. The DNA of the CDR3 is TGCGCCAGCAGCCAAGATGGGCGAGCGGGAGGGCAGAATGAGCAGTTCTTC. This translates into CASSQDGRAGGQNEQFF.

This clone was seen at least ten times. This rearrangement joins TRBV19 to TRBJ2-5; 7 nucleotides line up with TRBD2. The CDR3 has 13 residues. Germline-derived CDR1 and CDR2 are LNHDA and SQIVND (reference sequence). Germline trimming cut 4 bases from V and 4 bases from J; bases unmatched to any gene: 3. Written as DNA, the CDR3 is TGTGCCAGTAGTAGGGAGGGGAGAGAGACCCAGTACTTC. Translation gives CASSREGRETQYF.

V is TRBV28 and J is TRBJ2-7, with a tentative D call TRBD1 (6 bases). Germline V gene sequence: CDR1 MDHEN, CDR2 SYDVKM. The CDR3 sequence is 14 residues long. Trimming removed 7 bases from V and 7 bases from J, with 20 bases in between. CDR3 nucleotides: TGTGCCAGCAACCCCGGTAGCTATACAGGGGAGCAGTACTTC. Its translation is CASNPGSYTGEQYF.

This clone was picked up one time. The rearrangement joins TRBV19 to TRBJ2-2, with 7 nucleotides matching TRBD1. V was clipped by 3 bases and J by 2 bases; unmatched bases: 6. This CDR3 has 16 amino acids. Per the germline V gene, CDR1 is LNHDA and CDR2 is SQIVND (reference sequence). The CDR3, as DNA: TGTGCCAGTAGTATGGGCAGACAGGGAAACACCGGGGAGCTGTTTTTT. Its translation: CASSMGRQGNTGELFF.

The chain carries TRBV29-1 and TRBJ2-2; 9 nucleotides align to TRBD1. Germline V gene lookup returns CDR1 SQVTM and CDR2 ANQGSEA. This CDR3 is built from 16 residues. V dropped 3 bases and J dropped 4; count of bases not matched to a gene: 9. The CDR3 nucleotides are TGCAGCGTTGATTCCGGGACAGGGAGAGGCACCGGGGAGCTGTTTTTT. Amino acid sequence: CSVDSGTGRGTGELFF.

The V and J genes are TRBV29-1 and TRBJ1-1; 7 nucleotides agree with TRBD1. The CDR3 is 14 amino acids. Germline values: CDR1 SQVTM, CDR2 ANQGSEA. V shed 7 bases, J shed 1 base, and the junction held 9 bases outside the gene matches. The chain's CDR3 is CSAGKGAENTEAFF. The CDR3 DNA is TGCAGCGCCGGGAAGGGGGCCGAGAACACTGAAGCTTTCTTT.